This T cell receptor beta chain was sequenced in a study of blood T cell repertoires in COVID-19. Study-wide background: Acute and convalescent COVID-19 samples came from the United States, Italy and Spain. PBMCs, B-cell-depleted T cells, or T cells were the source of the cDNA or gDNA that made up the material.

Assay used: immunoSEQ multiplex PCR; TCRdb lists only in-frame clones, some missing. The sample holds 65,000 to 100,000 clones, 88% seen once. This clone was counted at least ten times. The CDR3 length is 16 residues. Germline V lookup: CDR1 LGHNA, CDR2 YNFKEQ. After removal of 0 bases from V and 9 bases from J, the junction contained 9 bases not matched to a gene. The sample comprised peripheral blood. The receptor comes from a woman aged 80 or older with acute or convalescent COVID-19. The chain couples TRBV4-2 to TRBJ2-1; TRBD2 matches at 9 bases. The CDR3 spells CASSQDHSGGPREQFF. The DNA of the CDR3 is TGTGCCAGCAGCCAAGATCACAGCGGGGGGCCCCGTGAGCAGTTCTTC.